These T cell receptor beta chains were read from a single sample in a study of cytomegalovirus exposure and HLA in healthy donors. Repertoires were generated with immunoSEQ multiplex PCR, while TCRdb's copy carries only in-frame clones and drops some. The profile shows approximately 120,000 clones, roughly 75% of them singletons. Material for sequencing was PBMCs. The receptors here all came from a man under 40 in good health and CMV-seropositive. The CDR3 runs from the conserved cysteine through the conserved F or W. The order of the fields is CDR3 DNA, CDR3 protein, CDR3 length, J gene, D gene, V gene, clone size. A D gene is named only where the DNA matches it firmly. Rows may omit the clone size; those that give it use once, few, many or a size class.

TGTGCCAGCAGTGATCCCGGGACAGGAATAACTGGCTACACCTTC CASSDPGTGITGYTF 15 TRBJ1-2 TRBD1 TRBV2 NA
TGTGCCAGCAGCTTTCCTGGCGGATACGAGCAGTACTTC CASSFPGGYEQYF 13 TRBJ2-7 NA TRBV11-3 NA
TGCGCCAGCAGCCTCCTACAGGGGGCGCAGGGTGGCTACACCTTC CASSLLQGAQGGYTF 15 TRBJ1-2 TRBD1 TRBV5-1 NA
TGTGCCTGGAGCCATACTCCGCCCGAGCAGTTCTTC CAWSHTPPEQFF 12 TRBJ2-1 NA TRBV30 NA
TGTGCCAGCAGCCCTCAGGGCAGTCCGATTCTAGCCAAAAACATTCAGTACTTC CASSPQGSPILAKNIQYF 18 TRBJ2-4 NA TRBV13 NA
TGTGCCACCAGCCGAAAACCCCGCGGGACTTTCTATGGCTACACCTTC CATSRKPRGTFYGYTF 16 TRBJ1-2 NA TRBV15 once
TGTGCCAGCAAGACCGCGGGACAGAACCAAGAGACCCAGTACTTC CASKTAGQNQETQYF 15 TRBJ2-5 NA TRBV27 NA
TGTGCCAGCACCCAGGGTCTAAATAATGAAAAACTGTTTTTT CASTQGLNNEKLFF 14 TRBJ1-4 NA TRBV6-1 NA
TGTGCCAGCAGCTTTCAGGCGGGAGGGCGGGAGACCCAGTACTTC CASSFQAGGRETQYF 15 TRBJ2-5 TRBD2 TRBV7-3 NA
TGTGCCAGCAGTGTGTCACTAGCGGGCAATGAGCAGTTCTTC CASSVSLAGNEQFF 14 TRBJ2-1 TRBD2 TRBV6-6 many
TGTGCCAGCAGACTCGGAGGGAAGTACGAGCAGTACTTC CASRLGGKYEQYF 13 TRBJ2-7 NA TRBV6-5 NA